This TCR beta chain was observed in a study of STAT5B mutations in CD4+ large granular lymphocyte leukemia. Sequenced by immunoSEQ multiplex PCR; TCRdb stores in-frame clones only, minus some. The sample records about 30,000 clones, roughly 84% being singletons. Germline CDR1 is GTSNPN and CDR2 is SVGIG (reference sequence). The V and J ends lost 4 bases and 4 bases, in that order; junction bases with no gene match: 5. The CDR3 consists of 13 residues. This sequence originates from a human donor in good health. The source material was CD4+ T cells from blood buffy coats. This rearrangement joins TRBV30 to TRBJ2-5, with 8 bases matching TRBD2. The CDR3 DNA follows: TGTGCCTGGAAGTATGGACTAGCAGAGACCCAGTACTTC. Translated: CAWKYGLAETQYF.